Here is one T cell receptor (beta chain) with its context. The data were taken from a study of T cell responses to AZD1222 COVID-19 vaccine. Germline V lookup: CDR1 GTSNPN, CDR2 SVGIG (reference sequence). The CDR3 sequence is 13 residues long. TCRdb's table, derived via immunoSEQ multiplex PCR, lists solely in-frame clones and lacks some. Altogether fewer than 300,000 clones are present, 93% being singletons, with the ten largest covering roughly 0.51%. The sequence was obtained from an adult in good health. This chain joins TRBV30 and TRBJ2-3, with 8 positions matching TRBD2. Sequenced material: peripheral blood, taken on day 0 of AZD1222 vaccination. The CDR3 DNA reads TGTGCTAGGACTAGCTCCAACACAGATACGCAGTATTTT. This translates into CARTSSNTDTQYF. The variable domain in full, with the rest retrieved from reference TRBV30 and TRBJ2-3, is SQTIHQWPATLVQPVGSPLSLECTVEGTSNPNLYWYRQAAGRGLQLLFYSVGIGQISSEVPQNLSASRPQDRQFILSSKKLLLSDSGFYLCARTSSNTDTQYFGPGTRLTVL.